The rows below give T cell receptor beta chains drawn from one sample of a study of OX40 agonist ivuxolimab in advanced cancers. Method: immunoSEQ multiplex PCR; TCRdb's copy keeps in-frame clones and lacks some. The data hold over 60,000 clones, with around 90% observed a single time. This sample comprised CD4+ or CD8+ T cells sorted from blood, obtained in a trial of the OX40 agonist ivuxolimab. The receptors come from an adult with an advanced solid tumor such as melanoma, head and neck, liver or kidney cancer. Each CDR3 is given with its conserved first and last residue. D genes are given only for firm matches. Expanded clones get a size class; other rows say once, few or many, or leave the size out.

d_gene	len	j_gene	abundance	v_gene	CDR3nt	CDR3aa
TRBD2	16	TRBJ2-3	-	TRBV6-5	TGTGCCAGCAGTTACTGGGCTAGCGGGAGCACAGATACGCAGTATTTT	CASSYWASGSTDTQYF
-	13	TRBJ2-1	-	TRBV5-4	TGTGCCAGCAGCTTTGGGGGGCGGGACGAGCAGTTCTTC	CASSFGGRDEQFF
-	16	TRBJ2-7	-	TRBV14	TGTGCCAGCAGCCCAAAACTCGGGACTCCTACCTACGAGCAGTACTTC	CASSPKLGTPTYEQYF
-	14	TRBJ1-2	once	TRBV4-3	TGCGCCAGCAGCCAAGTAGTAGGGCCCTATGGCTACACCTTC	CASSQVVGPYGYTF
-	15	TRBJ2-7	-	TRBV18	TGTGCCAGCTCACCACCGGGAGCGACCACCTACGAGCAGTACTTC	CASSPPGATTYEQYF
-	15	TRBJ2-1	-	TRBV2	TGTGCCAGCAAGAGGCGGACTACCTCCTACAATGAGCAGTTCTTC	CASKRRTTSYNEQFF
-	13	TRBJ2-3	-	TRBV7-9	TGTGCCAGCAGTCCAGGGGGGACAGATACGCAGTATTTT	CASSPGGTDTQYF
-	12	TRBJ2-1	-	TRBV7-3	TGTGCCAGCAGCAGACCCCAGCGTGAGCAGTTCTTC	CASSRPQREQFF
-	12	TRBJ1-6	-	TRBV6-5	TGTGCCAGCAGTTACGTGGGCTCACCCCTCCACTTT	CASSYVGSPLHF
TRBD2	17	TRBJ2-3	-	TRBV27	TGTGCCAGCAGTTTACGAACGGGCGGGGGGGCCACAGATACGCAGTATTTT	CASSLRTGGGATDTQYF
-	13	TRBJ2-5	-	TRBV2	TGTGCCAGCAGACGGGGCGGCGGAGAGACCCAGTACTTC	CASRRGGGETQYF
-	12	TRBJ1-2	few	TRBV6-1	TGTGCCAGCAGTCCCAGGGAGGGCATCGGTGGCTTC	CASSPREGIGGF
-	18	TRBJ1-5	-	TRBV7-3	TGTGCCAGCAGCTCCATATACAGCCCCTTTTATAGCAATCAGCCCCAGCATTTT	CASSSIYSPFYSNQPQHF
TRBD2	14	TRBJ2-5	-	TRBV6-1	TGTGCCAGCAGGGTAGCGGGGGGGCGAGAGACCCAGTACTTC	CASRVAGGRETQYF
-	19	TRBJ1-2	once	TRBV4-2	TGTGCCAGCAGCCAAGAGGGACGCTTCGGGGGGCGGTTAAGCTATGGCTACACCTTC	CASSQEGRFGGRLSYGYTF
-	16	TRBJ1-1	-	TRBV6-6	TGTGCCAGCAGCAACACGGGGGCAGCCCTGAACACTGAAGCTTTCTTT	CASSNTGAALNTEAFF
-	14	TRBJ2-7	-	TRBV7-9	TGTGCCAGCAGCTTAGAGGGAGACGTATACGAGCAGTACTTC	CASSLEGDVYEQYF
-	12	TRBJ2-1	-	TRBV15	TGTGCCACCAGCAGAGTGAAACATGAGCAGTTCTTC	CATSRVKHEQFF
-	16	TRBJ1-5	-	TRBV25-1	TGTGCCAGCAGTGCTGGGTCTTCCTGGGGCAATCAGCCCCAGCATTTT	CASSAGSSWGNQPQHF
-	16	TRBJ1-5	-	TRBV18	TGTGCCAGCTCACCAATGAGACCAAGCGGCAATCAGCCCCAGCATTTT	CASSPMRPSGNQPQHF
TRBD1	14	TRBJ1-1	-	TRBV2	TGTGCCAGCAGCAAGACAGGGACGAACACTGAAGCTTTCTTT	CASSKTGTNTEAFF
-	12	TRBJ1-5	-	TRBV6-5	TGTGCCAGCAGTTCGCCCAATCAGCCCCAGCATTTT	CASSSPNQPQHF
-	13	TRBJ2-1	-	TRBV29-1	TGCAGCGCCGGGGAGCCCGCCGGTAGCGAGCAGTTCTTC	CSAGEPAGSEQFF
TRBD1	16	TRBJ1-1	-	TRBV18	TGTGCCAGCTCACCACCCTCCGGGACAGAGAACACTGAAGCTTTCTTT	CASSPPSGTENTEAFF
-	13	TRBJ2-7	-	TRBV5-1	TGCGCCAGCAGCTTGGTTGGGCCCGACGAGCAGTACTTC	CASSLVGPDEQYF
-	15	TRBJ1-1	-	TRBV11-2	TGTGCCAGCAGCTTAGATGGTCAGACTGCGATTGAAGCTTTCTTT	CASSLDGQTAIEAFF
TRBD1	15	TRBJ1-1	few	TRBV9	TGTGCCAGCAGCACGGGACAGGGGGCAAACACTGAAGCTTTCTTT	CASSTGQGANTEAFF
-	14	TRBJ2-5	-	TRBV27	TGTGCCAGCCCCCCTGTGGGGCAGGGAGAGACCCAGTACTTC	CASPPVGQGETQYF
TRBD1	14	TRBJ1-1	-	TRBV5-1	TGCGCCAGCAGCTTGTTAGGGACAGCCACTGAAGCTTTCTTT	CASSLLGTATEAFF
-	14	TRBJ1-2	-	TRBV10-3	TGTGCCACCCAGGGCCCTATGGGGACGTATGGCTACACCTTC	CATQGPMGTYGYTF
-	15	TRBJ1-4	-	TRBV6-6	TGTGCCAGCAGCTCCCAGACAGTCCCTAATGAAAAACTGTTTTTT	CASSSQTVPNEKLFF
-	14	TRBJ1-1	once	TRBV28	TGTGCCAGCAGTCCAGGGAGCGGGGGGACTGAAGCTTTCTTT	CASSPGSGGTEAFF
-	15	TRBJ2-7	-	TRBV9	TGTGCCAGCAGCGTAGGGGCAGTCTCCCTTCCCGAGCAGTACTTC	CASSVGAVSLPEQYF
-	14	TRBJ2-7	-	TRBV4-1	TGCGCCAGCAGCCAAGACGGGGATAGCTCCGAGCAGTACTTC	CASSQDGDSSEQYF
-	14	TRBJ2-1	-	TRBV7-9	TGTGCCAGCAGCTTAGCCCCGAATGGGAATGAGCAGTTCTTC	CASSLAPNGNEQFF
TRBD1	17	TRBJ2-1	-	TRBV27	TGTGCCAGCAGTTTATACCCAGGGGGCGCGTCGTACAATGAGCAGTTCTTC	CASSLYPGGASYNEQFF